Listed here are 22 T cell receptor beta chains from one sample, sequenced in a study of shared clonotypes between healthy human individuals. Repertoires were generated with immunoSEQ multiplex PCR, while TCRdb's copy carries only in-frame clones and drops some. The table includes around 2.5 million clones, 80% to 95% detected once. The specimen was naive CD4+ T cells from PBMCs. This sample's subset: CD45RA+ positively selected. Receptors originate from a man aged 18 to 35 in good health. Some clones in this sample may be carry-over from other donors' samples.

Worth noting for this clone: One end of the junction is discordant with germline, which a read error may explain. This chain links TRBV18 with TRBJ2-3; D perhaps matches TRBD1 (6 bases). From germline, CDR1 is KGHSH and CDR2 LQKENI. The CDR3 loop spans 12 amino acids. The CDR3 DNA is TGTGCCAGCTCATCAAAGGGGGACGGCGATGATTTT. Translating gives CASSSKGDGDDF.

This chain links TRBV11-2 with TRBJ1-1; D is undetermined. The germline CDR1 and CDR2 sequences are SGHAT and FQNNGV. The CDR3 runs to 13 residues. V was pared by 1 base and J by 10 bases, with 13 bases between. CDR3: CASSLVGGIPAFF. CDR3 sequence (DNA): TGTGCCAGCAGCTTAGTAGGCGGTATTCCAGCTTTCTTT.

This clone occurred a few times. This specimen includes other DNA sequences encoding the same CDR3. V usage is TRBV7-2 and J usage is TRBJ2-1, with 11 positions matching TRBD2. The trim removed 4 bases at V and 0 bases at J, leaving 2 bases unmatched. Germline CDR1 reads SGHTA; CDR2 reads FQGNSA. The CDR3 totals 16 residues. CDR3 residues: CASSSTSGSSYNEQFF. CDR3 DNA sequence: TGTGCCAGCAGCTCCACTAGCGGGAGCTCCTACAATGAGCAGTTCTTC.

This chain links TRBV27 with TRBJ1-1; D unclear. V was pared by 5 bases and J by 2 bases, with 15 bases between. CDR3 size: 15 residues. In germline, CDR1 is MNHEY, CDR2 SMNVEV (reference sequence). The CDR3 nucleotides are TGTGCCAGCAGTCGTTGGGAGACCAAAAACACTGAAGCTTTCTTT. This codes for CASSRWETKNTEAFF.

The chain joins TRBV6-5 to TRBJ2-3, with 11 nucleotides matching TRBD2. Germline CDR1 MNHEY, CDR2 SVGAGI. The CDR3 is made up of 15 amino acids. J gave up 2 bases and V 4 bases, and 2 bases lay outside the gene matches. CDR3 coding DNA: TGTGCCAGCAGTTTACTAGCGGGAGACACAGATACGCAGTATTTT. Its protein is CASSLLAGDTDTQYF.

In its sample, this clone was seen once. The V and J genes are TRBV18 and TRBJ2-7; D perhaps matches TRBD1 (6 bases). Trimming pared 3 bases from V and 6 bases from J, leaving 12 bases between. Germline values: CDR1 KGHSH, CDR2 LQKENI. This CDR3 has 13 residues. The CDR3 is CASSPTGDLEQYF. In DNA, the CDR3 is TGTGCCAGCTCACCGACAGGAGATCTCGAGCAGTACTTC.

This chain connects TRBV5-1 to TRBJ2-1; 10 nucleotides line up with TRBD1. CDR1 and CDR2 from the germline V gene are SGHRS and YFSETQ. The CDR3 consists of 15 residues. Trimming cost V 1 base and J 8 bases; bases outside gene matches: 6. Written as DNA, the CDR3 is TGCGCCAGCAGCTTGAGACAGGGGGCTACCGATGAGCAGTTCTTC. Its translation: CASSLRQGATDEQFF.

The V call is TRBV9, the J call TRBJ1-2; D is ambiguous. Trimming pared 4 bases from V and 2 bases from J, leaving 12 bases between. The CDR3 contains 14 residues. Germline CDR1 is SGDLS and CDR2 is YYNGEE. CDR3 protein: CASSSQVGNYGYTF. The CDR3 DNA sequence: TGTGCCAGCAGCTCTCAGGTGGGAAACTATGGCTACACCTTC.

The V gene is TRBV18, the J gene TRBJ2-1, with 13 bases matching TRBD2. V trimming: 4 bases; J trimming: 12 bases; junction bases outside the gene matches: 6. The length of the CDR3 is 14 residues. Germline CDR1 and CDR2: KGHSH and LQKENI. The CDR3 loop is CASSLGLAGTGQFF. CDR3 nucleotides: TGTGCCAGCTCACTGGGACTAGCGGGGACAGGGCAGTTCTTC.

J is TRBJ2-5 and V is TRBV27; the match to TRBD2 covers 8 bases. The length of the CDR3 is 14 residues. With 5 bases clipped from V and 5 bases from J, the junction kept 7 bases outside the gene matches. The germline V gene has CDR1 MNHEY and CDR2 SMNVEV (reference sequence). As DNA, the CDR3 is TGTGCCAGCAGTATGCTCCGGGAGGGGGAGACCCAGTACTTC. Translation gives CASSMLREGETQYF.

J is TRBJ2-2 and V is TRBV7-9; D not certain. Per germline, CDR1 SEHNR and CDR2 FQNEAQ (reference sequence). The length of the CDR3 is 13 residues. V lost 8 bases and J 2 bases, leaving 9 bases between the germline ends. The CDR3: CASLRVNTGELFF. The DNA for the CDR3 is TGTGCCAGCCTTCGGGTCAACACCGGGGAGCTGTTTTTT.

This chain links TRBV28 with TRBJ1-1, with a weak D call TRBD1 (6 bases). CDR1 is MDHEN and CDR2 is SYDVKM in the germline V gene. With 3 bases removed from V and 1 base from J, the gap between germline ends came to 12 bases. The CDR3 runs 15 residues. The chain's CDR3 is CASSFSGEGNTEAFF. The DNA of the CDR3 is TGTGCCAGCAGTTTTTCAGGGGAAGGGAACACTGAAGCTTTCTTT.

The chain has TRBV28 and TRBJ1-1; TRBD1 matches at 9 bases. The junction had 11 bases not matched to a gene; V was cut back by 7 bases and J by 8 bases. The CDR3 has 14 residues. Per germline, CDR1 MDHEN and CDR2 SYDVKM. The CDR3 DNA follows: TGTGCCAGCATTGAAACAGGGGGCAAAAGAGAAGCTTTCTTT. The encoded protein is CASIETGGKREAFF.

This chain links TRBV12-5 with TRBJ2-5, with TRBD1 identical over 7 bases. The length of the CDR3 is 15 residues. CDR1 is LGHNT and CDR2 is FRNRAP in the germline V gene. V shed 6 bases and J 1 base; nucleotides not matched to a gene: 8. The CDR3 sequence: CASGHQQGPQETQYF. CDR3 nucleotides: TGTGCTAGTGGACACCAACAGGGGCCCCAAGAGACCCAGTACTTC.

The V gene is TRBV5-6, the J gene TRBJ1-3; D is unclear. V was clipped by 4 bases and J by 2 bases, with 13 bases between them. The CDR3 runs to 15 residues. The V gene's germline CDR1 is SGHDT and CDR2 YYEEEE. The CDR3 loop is CASSPRFTAGNTIYF. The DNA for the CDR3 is TGTGCCAGCAGCCCAAGGTTTACTGCTGGAAACACCATATATTTT.

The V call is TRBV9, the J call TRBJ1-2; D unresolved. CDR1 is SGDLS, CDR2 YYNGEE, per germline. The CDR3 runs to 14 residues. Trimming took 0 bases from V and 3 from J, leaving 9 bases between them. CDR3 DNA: TGTGCCAGCAGCGTAGATGAAGTGGACTATGGCTACACCTTC. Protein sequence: CASSVDEVDYGYTF.

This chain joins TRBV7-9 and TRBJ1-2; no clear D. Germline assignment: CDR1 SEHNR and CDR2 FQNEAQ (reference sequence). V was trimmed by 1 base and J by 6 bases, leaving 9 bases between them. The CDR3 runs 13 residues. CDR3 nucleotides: TGTGCCAGCAGCTTAGTGGGTCAGAATGGCTACACCTTC. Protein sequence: CASSLVGQNGYTF.

The CDR3 nucleotides read TGCAGCGTCCTACGGGACAGGGATTCCGGGGAGCTGTTTTTT. Amino acid sequence: CSVLRDRDSGELFF. The chain links TRBV29-1 to TRBJ2-2; 9 nucleotides line up with TRBD1. V lost 6 bases and J lost 6; bases outside the gene matches: 8. Germline assignment: CDR1 SQVTM and CDR2 ANQGSEA. The CDR3 has 14 amino acids.

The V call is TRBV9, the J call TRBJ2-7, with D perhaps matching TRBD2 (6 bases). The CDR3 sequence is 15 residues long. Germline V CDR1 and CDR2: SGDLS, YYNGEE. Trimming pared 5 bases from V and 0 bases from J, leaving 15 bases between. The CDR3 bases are TGTGCCAGCAGTCGGGGCGGGACCTACTCCTACGAGCAGTACTTC. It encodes CASSRGGTYSYEQYF. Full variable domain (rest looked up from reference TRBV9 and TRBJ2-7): DSGVTQTPKHLITATGQRVTLRCSPRSGDLSVYWYQQSLDQGLQFLIQYYNGEERAKGNILERFSAQQFPDLHSELNLSSLELGDSALYFCASSRGGTYSYEQYFGPGTRLTVT.

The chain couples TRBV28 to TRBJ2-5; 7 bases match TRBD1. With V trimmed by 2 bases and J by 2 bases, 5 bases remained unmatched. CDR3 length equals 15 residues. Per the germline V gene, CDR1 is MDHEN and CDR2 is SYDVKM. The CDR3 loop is CASSLRDSVQETQYF. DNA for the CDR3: TGTGCCAGCAGTTTAAGGGACAGCGTACAAGAGACCCAGTACTTC.

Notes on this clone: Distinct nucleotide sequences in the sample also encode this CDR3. This CDR3 is CASSPTSGSSYEQYF. Here the CDR3 DNA reads TGTGCCAGCTCCCCGACTAGCGGGAGCTCCTACGAGCAGTACTTC. V is TRBV18 and J is TRBJ2-7; 12 bases fit TRBD2. Losses at the gene ends were 6 bases for V and 0 bases for J; bases not matched to a gene: 3. CDR3 size: 15 residues. Germline V gives CDR1 KGHSH, CDR2 LQKENI.

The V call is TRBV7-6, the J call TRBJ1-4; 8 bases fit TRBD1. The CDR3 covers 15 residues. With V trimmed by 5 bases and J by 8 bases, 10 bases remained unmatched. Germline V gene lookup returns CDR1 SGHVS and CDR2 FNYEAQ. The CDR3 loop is CASSPRTGSIEKLFF. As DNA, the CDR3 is TGTGCCAGCAGCCCGAGGACAGGGTCGATCGAAAAACTGTTTTTT.